The entry that follows covers one TCR beta chain sequence. The antigen remains unidentified. The source of the sample is a study of vaccination effects on CD4 cells after COVID-19. Overall study: The median interval between the second dose and post-vaccine sampling was 72 days. Study-wide findings and caveats: Convalescent patients in the study were few, and early post-infection timepoints were absent.

The method was immunoSEQ multiplex PCR; TCRdb's version includes in-frame clones alone and lacks a portion of them. The sample has under 40,000 clones; roughly four fifths are singletons. In the ViraFEST assay, antigen-specific CD4+ clonotypes were identified by expansion after peptide-pool stimulation. Having been cultured for about ten days, the cells underwent CD4+ T cell isolation. BNT162b2 vaccine or mRNA-1273 vaccine was given to participants in two doses. After 2 million or so PBMC were placed in each well, they were cultured with around 10 IU/ml IL-2 and roughly 10 ug/ml peptides. It was on days 3 and 7 that half the medium was replaced with IL-2 medium. The V and J ends lost 0 bases and 5 bases, in that order; junction bases with no gene match: 3. The CDR3 runs to 15 residues. CDR1 and CDR2 from the germline V gene are LNHDA and SQIVND (reference sequence).

This clonotype originated in a human donor who received a COVID-19 vaccine. Some clones in this sample may be carry-over from other donors' samples. This rearrangement joins TRBV19 to TRBJ1-5, with 8 bases fitting TRBD1. The source material was CD4+ T cells from PBMCs cultured with HCoV-NL63 spike peptides, sampled after COVID-19 vaccination. The CDR3 reads CASSIEARGHQPQHF. The CDR3 DNA is TGTGCCAGTAGTATAGAAGCCAGGGGGCATCAGCCCCAGCATTTT.